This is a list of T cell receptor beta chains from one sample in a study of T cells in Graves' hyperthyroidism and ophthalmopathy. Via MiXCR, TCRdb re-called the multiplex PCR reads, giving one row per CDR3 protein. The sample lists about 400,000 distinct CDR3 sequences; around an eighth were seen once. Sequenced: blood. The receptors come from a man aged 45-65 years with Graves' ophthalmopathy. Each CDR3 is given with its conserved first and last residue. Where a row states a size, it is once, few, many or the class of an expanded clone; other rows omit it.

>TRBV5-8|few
CASSYSGRADF
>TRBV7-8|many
CASSLDRPEGEQFF
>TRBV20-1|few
CSAPSGNGVGTQYF
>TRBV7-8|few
CASSSTRQGVVKNIQYF
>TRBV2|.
CASSAYGSSTGELFF
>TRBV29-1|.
CSVWGMMGDEQYF
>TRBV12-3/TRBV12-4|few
CASSGDGDYGEQFF
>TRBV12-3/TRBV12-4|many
CASSFNRFYGYTF
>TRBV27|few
CASSTTGETQYF
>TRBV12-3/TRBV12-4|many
CASSGQGFGQPQHF
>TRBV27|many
CASRTWGNTEAFF
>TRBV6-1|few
CASTGRATSGSFYEQYF